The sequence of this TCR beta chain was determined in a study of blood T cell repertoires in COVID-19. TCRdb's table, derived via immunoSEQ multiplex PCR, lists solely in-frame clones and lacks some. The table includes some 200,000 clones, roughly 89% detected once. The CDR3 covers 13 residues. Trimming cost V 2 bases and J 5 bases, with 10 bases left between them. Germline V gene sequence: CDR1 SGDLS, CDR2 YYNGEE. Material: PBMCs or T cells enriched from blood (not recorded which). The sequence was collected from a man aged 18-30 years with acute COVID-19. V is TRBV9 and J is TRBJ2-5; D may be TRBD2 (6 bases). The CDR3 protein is CASSVSGVETQYF. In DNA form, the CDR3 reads TGTGCCAGCAGCGTGTCGGGGGTGGAGACCCAGTACTTC.